This TCR beta chain emerged from a study of regulatory T cells in long-lasting Graves disease. Broader study findings: Persistent disease samples used TRBV28, TRBJ1-2 and TRBJ2-5 preferentially. Limited samples may have lowered accuracy. Newly diagnosed Graves' patients had higher TCR diversity than persistent ones.

The sample's time point: newly diagnosed GD, antithyroid drugs for less than 3 months. From PBMCs, RNA was extracted and then used to make the TCR library. As to this clonotype: Its antigen is still unknown.

Arm-PCR with iRepertoire HTBI primers amplified the CDR3 regions for these TCR beta libraries. TCRdb redid the calling of the multiplex PCR reads with MiXCR, one entry per CDR3 protein. Counted here are about 530,000 distinct CDR3 sequences, 15% to 20% occurring once; the ten biggest clones make up roughly 25%. V dropped 1 base and J dropped 4; count of bases not matched to a gene: 5. CDR1 is LGHNA and CDR2 is YSLEER in the germline V gene. This CDR3 spans 16 amino acids. These data also featured in a second study, about T cells in Graves' hyperthyroidism and ophthalmopathy.

This clonotype originated in a woman aged 40-60 years with Graves disease. The chain is built from TRBV4-3 and TRBJ2-2; 8 nucleotides align to TRBD1. This specimen consisted of peripheral blood mononuclear cells (PBMCs), obtained at new diagnosis, from a patient treated with antithyroid drugs. The CDR3 DNA follows: TGCGCCAGCAGCCAAGGCCAGGGGGCGCGCACCGGGGAGCTGTTTTTT. Translated, it gives CASSQGQGARTGELFF.